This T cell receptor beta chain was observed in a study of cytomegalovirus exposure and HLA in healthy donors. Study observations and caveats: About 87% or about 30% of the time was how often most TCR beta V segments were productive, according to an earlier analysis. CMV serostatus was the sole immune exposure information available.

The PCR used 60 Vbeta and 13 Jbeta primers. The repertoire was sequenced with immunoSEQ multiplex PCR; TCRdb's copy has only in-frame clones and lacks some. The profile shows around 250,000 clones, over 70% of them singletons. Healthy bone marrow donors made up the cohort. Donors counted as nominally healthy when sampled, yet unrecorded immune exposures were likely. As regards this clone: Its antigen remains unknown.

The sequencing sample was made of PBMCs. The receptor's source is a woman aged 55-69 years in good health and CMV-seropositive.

CDR3 coding DNA: TGCGCCAGCAGCTTGGCCCGTGGGCAACCTAATGAAAAACTGTTTTTT. As protein: CASSLARGQPNEKLFF. The chain joins TRBV5-1 to TRBJ1-4; no definite D call. V lost 0 bases to trimming and J lost 3 bases, with 12 bases between them. Germline loops: CDR1 SGHRS, CDR2 YFSETQ. CDR3 length: 16 amino acids.